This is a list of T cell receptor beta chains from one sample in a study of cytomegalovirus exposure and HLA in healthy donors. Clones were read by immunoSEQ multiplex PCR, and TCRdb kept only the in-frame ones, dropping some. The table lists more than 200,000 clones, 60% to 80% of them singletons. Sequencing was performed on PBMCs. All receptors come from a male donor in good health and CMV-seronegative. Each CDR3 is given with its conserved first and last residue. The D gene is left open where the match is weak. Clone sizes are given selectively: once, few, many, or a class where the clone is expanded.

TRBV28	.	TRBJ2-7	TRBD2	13	TGTGCCAGCAGCTCCCCTCCCGGACTAGCGGGGGGCTTC	CASSSPPGLAGGF
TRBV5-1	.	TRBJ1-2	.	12	TGCGCCAGCAGCTGGACGGGGGGTGCCTACACCTTC	CASSWTGGAYTF
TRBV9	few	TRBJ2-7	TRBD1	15	TGTGCCAGCAGCATAGGACAGGGGGCTGGGTACGAGCAGTACTTC	CASSIGQGAGYEQYF
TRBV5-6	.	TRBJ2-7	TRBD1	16	TGTGCCAGCAGCTTGTGGGACAGGCCCCGCTCCTACGAGCAGTACTTC	CASSLWDRPRSYEQYF
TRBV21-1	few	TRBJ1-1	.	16	TGTGCCAGCAGCAAAGATTGGAGGGGCCGGAACACTGAAGCTTTCTTT	CASSKDWRGRNTEAFF
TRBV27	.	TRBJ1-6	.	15	TGTGCCAGCAGTTTGGGTAGGAGACCGAGAGCACCCCTCCACTTT	CASSLGRRPRAPLHF
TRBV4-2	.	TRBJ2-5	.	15	TGTGCCAGCAGCCAAGATTTCGGGCAGGGGAAGACCCAGTACTTC	CASSQDFGQGKTQYF
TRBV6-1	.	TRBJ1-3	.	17	TGTGCCAGCAGTGAACGGGCGGCAGGGCCCTCTGGAAACACCATATATTTT	CASSERAAGPSGNTIYF
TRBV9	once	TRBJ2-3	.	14	TGTGCCAGCAGCGTAGAGGGGACTACAGATACGCAGTATTTT	CASSVEGTTDTQYF
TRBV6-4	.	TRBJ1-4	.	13	TGTGCCAGCATCCAGGGGTGGAATGAAAAACTGTTTTTT	CASIQGWNEKLFF
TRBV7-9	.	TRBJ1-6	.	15	TGTGCCAGCAGCCCCATCGACAGGATTAATTCACCCCTCCACTTT	CASSPIDRINSPLHF
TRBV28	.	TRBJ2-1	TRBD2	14	TGTGCCAGCGGAATAGCCGGGACTAGTGATGAGCAGTTCTTC	CASGIAGTSDEQFF
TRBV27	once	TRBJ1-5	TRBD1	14	TGTGCCAGCCAGGACAGGGGGGCTAATCAGCCCCAGCATTTT	CASQDRGANQPQHF
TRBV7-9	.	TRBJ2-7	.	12	TGTGCCAGCAGCTTAAGAGATTACGAGCAGTACTTC	CASSLRDYEQYF
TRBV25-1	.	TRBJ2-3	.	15	TGTGCCAGCAGTGAAGGGTCAGGGGAGATTGATACGCAGTATTTT	CASSEGSGEIDTQYF
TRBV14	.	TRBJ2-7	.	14	TGTGCCAGCAGCCAAGAAAGCCGCTTCTACGAGCAGTACTTC	CASSQESRFYEQYF
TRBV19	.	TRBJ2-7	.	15	TGTGCCAGTAGACGGGAGGGGGCGGCCTCCTACGAGCAGTACTTC	CASRREGAASYEQYF
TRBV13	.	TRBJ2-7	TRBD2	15	TGTGCCAGCAGCACCTTAGCGGGAGGGCCATTCGAGCAGTACTTC	CASSTLAGGPFEQYF
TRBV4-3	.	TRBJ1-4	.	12	TGCGCCAGCAGCCTCCTCCAGGGTGGACTGTTTTTT	CASSLLQGGLFF
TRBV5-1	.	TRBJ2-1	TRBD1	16	TGCGCCAGCAGCCTGTCAGGGGGACAGAGCTACAATGAGCAGTTCTTC	CASSLSGGQSYNEQFF
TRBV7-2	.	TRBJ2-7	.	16	TGTGCCAGCAGCTTAGCACGGAGTTTCTCCCCCTACGAGCAGTACTTC	CASSLARSFSPYEQYF
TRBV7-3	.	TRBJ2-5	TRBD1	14	TGTGCCAGCAGCGTGACAGGGGGCGAAGAGACCCAGTACTTC	CASSVTGGEETQYF
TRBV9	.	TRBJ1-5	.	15	TGTGCCAGCAGCGTGGCGGGGGCCGCAAATCAGCCCCAGCATTTT	CASSVAGAANQPQHF
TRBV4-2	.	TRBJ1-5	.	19	TGTGCCAGCAGCCAAGACTCATCCGGGGGGGCTTATAGCAATCAGCCCCAGCATTTT	CASSQDSSGGAYSNQPQHF
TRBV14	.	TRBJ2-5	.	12	TGTGCCAGCAGCCAAGCTGGGCAGACCCAGTACTTC	CASSQAGQTQYF
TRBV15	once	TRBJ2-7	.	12	TGTGCCACCAGCAGATCGCTCAGCGAGCAGTACTTC	CATSRSLSEQYF
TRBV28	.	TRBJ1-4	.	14	TGTGCCAGCAATGGGGGGACAACTAATGAAAAACTGTTTTTT	CASNGGTTNEKLFF
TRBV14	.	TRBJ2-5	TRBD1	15	TGTGCCAGCAGCTACCTCGGGACAGTCCAAGAGACCCAGTACTTC	CASSYLGTVQETQYF
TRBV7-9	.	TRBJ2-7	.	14	TGTGCCAGCAGCCCCCAGCTGGAGGCCTACGAGCAGTACTTC	CASSPQLEAYEQYF
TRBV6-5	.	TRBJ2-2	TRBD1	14	TGTGCCATCCCGGACAGGGTGAACACCGGGGAGCTGTTTTTT	CAIPDRVNTGELFF
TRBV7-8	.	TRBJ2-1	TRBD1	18	TGTGCCAGCAGCTTAAGGGACAGGGGGCGCCGGGGGAAAGATGAGCAGTTCTTC	CASSLRDRGRRGKDEQFF
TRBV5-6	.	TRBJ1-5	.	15	TGTGCCAGCAGCTTGGCCGTGGAGGGGATTCAGCCCCAGCATTTT	CASSLAVEGIQPQHF
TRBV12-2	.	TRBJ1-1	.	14	TGTGCAAGTCGCCTTTGCCAGGGTAACACTGAAGCTTTCTTT	CASRLCQGNTEAFF
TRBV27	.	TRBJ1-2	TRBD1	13	TGTGCCAGTCGCCAGGACAGGGCCTATGGCTACACCTTC	CASRQDRAYGYTF
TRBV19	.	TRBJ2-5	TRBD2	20	TGTGCCAGTAGTATGTCGGGACTAGCGGGGGGGTCGCGCGTCCAAGAGACCCAGTACTTC	CASSMSGLAGGSRVQETQYF
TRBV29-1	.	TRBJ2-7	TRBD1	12	TGCAGCGTATCAACAGGGGTGGACGAGCAGTACTTC	CSVSTGVDEQYF
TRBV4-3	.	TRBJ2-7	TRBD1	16	TGCGCCAGCAGCCAAGCCGGGACAGGGGGAGTTGGGGAGCAGTACTTC	CASSQAGTGGVGEQYF
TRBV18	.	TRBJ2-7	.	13	TGTGCCAGCTCACCCCGGGACAACTACGAGCAGTACTTC	CASSPRDNYEQYF
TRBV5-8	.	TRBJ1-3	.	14	TGTGCCAGCAGCCATGCCGGGACTGTGGACACCATATATTTT	CASSHAGTVDTIYF
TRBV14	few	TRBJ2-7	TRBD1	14	TGTGCCAGCAGCCAGGTCGGACAGGGAAGGGTTCAGTACTTC	CASSQVGQGRVQYF
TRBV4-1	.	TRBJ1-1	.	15	TGCGCCAGCAGCCAAGAGGGCAGGGGCGGGACTGAAGCTTTCTTT	CASSQEGRGGTEAFF
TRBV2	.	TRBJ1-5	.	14	TGTGCCAGCAGTGAAGAGGGCCAGGGACAGCCCCAGCATTTT	CASSEEGQGQPQHF
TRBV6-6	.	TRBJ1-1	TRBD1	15	TGTGCCAGCAGTCAGACAGGGTTCTGGAACACTGAAGCTTTCTTT	CASSQTGFWNTEAFF
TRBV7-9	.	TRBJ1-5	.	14	TGTGCCAGCAGCCCTCCCGGAGGGGACCAGCCCCAGCATTTT	CASSPPGGDQPQHF
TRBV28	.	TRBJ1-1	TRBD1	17	TGTGCCAGCAGTTTATTGGGGACAGGGGAGGTGAACACTGAAGCTTTCTTT	CASSLLGTGEVNTEAFF
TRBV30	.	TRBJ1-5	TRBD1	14	TGTGCCTGGAGTCAAGGACAGGAAGGTCAGCCCCAGCATTTT	CAWSQGQEGQPQHF
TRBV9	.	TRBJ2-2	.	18	TGTGCCAGCAGCCCCCTGGGGACACTCAATACGGGCGCCGGGGAGCTGTTTTTT	CASSPLGTLNTGAGELFF
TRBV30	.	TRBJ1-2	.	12	TGTGCCTGGAGTGTAACAGATTATGGCTACACCTTC	CAWSVTDYGYTF
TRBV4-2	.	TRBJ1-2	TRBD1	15	TGTGCCAGCAGCCCGATCCCGGGACAGGGGAATGGCTACACCTTC	CASSPIPGQGNGYTF
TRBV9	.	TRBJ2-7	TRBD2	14	TGTGCCAGCACCCCGGGGGAGGGGCGTCTCGAGCAGTACTTC	CASTPGEGRLEQYF
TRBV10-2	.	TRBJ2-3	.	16	TGCGCCAGCAGTGACATCTTGAGCGGAGTCACAGATACGCAGTATTTT	CASSDILSGVTDTQYF
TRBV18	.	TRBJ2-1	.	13	TGTGCCAGCTCACCACCCTCCCAGGTGGTGCAGTTCTTC	CASSPPSQVVQFF
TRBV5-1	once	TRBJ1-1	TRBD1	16	TGCGCCAGCAGCCGCGGACAGGGGATCGTGGACACTGAAGCTTTCTTT	CASSRGQGIVDTEAFF
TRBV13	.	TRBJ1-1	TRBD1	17	TGTGCCAGCAGGCCAGGGGGTAAACAGGGGGCGGACACTGAAGCTTTCTTT	CASRPGGKQGADTEAFF
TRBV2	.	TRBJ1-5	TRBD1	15	TGTGCCAGCAGTGTACCGACAGGGGGTAATCAGCCCCAGCATTTT	CASSVPTGGNQPQHF
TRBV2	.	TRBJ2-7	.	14	TGTGCCAGCATCAACCGGGACACCTTCTACGAGCAGTACTTC	CASINRDTFYEQYF
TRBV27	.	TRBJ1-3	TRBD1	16	TGTGCCACTCGCCGGACAGGCGCCGCCTCTGGAAACACCATATATTTT	CATRRTGAASGNTIYF
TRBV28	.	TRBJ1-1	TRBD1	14	TGTGCCAGCAGGAGACAGGGAGGGAACACTGAAGCTTTCTTT	CASRRQGGNTEAFF
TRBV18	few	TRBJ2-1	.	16	TGTGCCAGCTCACCAAAGGTCCAAAGGGGGTACAATGAGCAGTTCTTC	CASSPKVQRGYNEQFF